Sequencing of this T cell receptor beta chain was carried out in a study of blood T cells in healthy people across ages. This CDR3 contains 15 residues. Germline CDR1 SGHRS, CDR2 YFSETQ. The V end was cut by 4 bases, the J end by 4 bases, with 14 bases between. Donation came from healthy Caucasian individuals in Russia who were aged roughly 6 to 95. Total RNA amounts of at least 6 micrograms were extracted per sample. A word on this clonotype: The antigen remains undetermined.

General study points: Long-lived and aged donors differed, with more naive CD4+ cells and higher diversity in the long-lived. Naive T cell percentage and TCR beta diversity correlated strongly.

The second PCR ran roughly 6 to 12 cycles with a sample-barcoded 5' primer and J-beta primers. TCRdb passed the 5' RACE reads through MiXCR, listing each CDR3 protein once. The table records some 860,000 distinct CDR3 sequences, 56% of them present only once. The chain has TRBV5-1 and TRBJ1-4; D not resolved. Input material: blood. The receptor's source is a man aged 35-49 years in good health. The CDR3 loop is CASSPWTDLNEKLFF. The CDR3 DNA sequence: TGCGCCAGCAGCCCGTGGACGGATCTTAATGAAAAACTGTTTTTT.